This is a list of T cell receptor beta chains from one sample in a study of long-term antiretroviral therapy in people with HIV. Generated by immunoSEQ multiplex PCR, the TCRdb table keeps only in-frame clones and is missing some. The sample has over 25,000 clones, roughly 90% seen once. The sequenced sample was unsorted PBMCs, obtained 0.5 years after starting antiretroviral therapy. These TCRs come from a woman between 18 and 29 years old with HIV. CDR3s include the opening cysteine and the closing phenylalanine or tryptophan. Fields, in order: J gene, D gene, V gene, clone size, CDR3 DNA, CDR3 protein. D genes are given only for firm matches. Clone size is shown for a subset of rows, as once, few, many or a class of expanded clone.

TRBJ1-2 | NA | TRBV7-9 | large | TGTGCCAGCAGCTTAGTCACAGCCTTTAATGGCTACACCTTC | CASSLVTAFNGYTF
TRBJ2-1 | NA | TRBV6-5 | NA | TGTGCCAGCAGTTACTTAGGGCTAGCTTACAATGAGCAGTTCTTC | CASSYLGLAYNEQFF
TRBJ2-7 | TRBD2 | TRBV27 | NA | TGTGCCAGCAGCCAAGGACTAGCGGGAGTTTACGAGCAGTACTTC | CASSQGLAGVYEQYF
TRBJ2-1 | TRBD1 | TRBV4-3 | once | TGCGCCAGCAGCAAAGGGCCGGGACAGGGTTACAATGAGCAGTTCTTC | CASSKGPGQGYNEQFF
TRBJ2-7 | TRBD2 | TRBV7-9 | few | TGTGCCAGCAGCTTAAGCGGGGGAGCCTACGAGCAGTACTTC | CASSLSGGAYEQYF
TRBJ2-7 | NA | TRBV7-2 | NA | TGTGCCAGCAGCCTCTACACCTACGAGCAGTACTTC | CASSLYTYEQYF
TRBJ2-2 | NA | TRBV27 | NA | TGTGCCAGCAGTCTGGGGGCCGCGAACACCGGGGAGCTGTTTTTT | CASSLGAANTGELFF
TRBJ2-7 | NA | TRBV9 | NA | TGTGCCAGCAGCAAATCGGGACTGTCTTTCGTGTACGAGCAGTACTTC | CASSKSGLSFVYEQYF
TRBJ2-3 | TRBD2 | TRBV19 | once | TGTGCCAGTAGTATACGGCCTAGCGGGTCTGATACGCAGTATTTT | CASSIRPSGSDTQYF
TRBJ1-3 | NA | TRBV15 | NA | TGTGCCACCAGCAGAGATCCCGGACCAATCTCTGGAAACACCATATATTTT | CATSRDPGPISGNTIYF
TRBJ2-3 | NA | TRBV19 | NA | TGTGCCAGTAGTACTAGGGACAACACAGATACGCAGTATTTT | CASSTRDNTDTQYF
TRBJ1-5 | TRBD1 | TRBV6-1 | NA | TGTGCCAGCAGTGAATGGGACAGGGGAAGTCAGCCCCAGCATTTT | CASSEWDRGSQPQHF
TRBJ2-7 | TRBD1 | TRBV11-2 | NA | TGTGCCAGCAGCGTGGACAGGGGAAGCTCCTACGAGCAGTACTTC | CASSVDRGSSYEQYF
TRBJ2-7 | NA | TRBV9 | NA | TGTGCCAGCAGCATTACGGCGGACTCCTACGAGCAGTACTTC | CASSITADSYEQYF
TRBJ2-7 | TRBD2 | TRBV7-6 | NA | TGTGCCAGCAGCTTCAGAGCGGGAGGCTCCGAGCAGTACTTC | CASSFRAGGSEQYF
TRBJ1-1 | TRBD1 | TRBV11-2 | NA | TGTGCCAGCCGTCGTCGCAGGGGGGGGAACACTGAAGCTTTCTTT | CASRRRRGGNTEAFF
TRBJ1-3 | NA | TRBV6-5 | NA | TGTGCCAGCAGTTACGTAGGGGCGCGAGGAAACACCATATATTTT | CASSYVGARGNTIYF
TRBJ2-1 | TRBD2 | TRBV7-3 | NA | TGTGCCAGCAGCCCAAGTGCGGGAGCCTACAATGAGCAGTTCTTC | CASSPSAGAYNEQFF
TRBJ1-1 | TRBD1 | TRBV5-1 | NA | TGCGCCAGCAGCAAGGACAGGGGATCTGAAGCTTTCTTT | CASSKDRGSEAFF
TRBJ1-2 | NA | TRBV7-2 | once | TGTGCCAGCAGCTTAGAAGTATATGGCTACACCTTC | CASSLEVYGYTF
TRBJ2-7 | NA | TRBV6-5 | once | TGTGCCAGCAGTTACAGTATTCAGGGAATCGGGAACGAGCAGTACTTC | CASSYSIQGIGNEQYF
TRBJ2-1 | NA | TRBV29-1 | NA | TGCAGCGCTCCTACACAGGGCCGGGGAGATGAGCAGTTCTTC | CSAPTQGRGDEQFF
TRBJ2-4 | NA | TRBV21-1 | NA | TGTGCCAGCAACATGGGCAGGGAGGCCAAAAACATTCAGTACTTC | CASNMGREAKNIQYF
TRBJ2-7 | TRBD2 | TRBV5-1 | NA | TGCGCCAGCAGCAACCGGGGACTAGCGGAATACGAGCAGTACTTC | CASSNRGLAEYEQYF
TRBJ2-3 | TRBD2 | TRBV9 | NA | TGTGCCAGCAGCGGACCGAGGACTAGCGGGACAAATACGCAGTATTTT | CASSGPRTSGTNTQYF
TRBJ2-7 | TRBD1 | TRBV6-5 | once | TGTGCCAGCAGTTCCTTGGGACAGGGGACCTACGAGCAGTACTTC | CASSSLGQGTYEQYF
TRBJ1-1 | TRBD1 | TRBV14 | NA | TGTGCCAGCAGCCTTCGGACAGGGATGAACACTGAAGCTTTCTTT | CASSLRTGMNTEAFF
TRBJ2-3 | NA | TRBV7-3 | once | TGTGCCAGCAGCTTAGGTGGATACACAGATACGCAGTATTTT | CASSLGGYTDTQYF
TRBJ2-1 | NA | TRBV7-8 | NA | TGTGCCAGCAGCCCTGATCAGGGCAATGAGCAGTTCTTC | CASSPDQGNEQFF
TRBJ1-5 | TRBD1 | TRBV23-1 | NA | TGCGCCAGCAGTCTCCGAAGACAGGGCAGAAGCAATCAGCCCCAGCATTTT | CASSLRRQGRSNQPQHF
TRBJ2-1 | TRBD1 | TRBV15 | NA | TGTGCCACCAGCAGATACGGGACAGGGAAATACAATGAGCAGTTCTTC | CATSRYGTGKYNEQFF
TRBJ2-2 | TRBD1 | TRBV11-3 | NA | TGTGCCAGCAGCCCACGGACAGGGGAGATGGCCGGGGAGCTGTTTTTT | CASSPRTGEMAGELFF
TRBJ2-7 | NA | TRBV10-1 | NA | TGCGCCAGCAGTCAGGTGGAAACCTACGAGCAGTACTTC | CASSQVETYEQYF
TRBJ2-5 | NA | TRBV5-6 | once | TGTGCCAGCAGCTTAGGGACCTACGAAGAGACCCAGTACTTC | CASSLGTYEETQYF
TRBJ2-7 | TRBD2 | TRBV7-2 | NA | TGTGCCAGCAGCTTAGAGGCAGGCGGGGGTCACGAGCAGTACTTC | CASSLEAGGGHEQYF
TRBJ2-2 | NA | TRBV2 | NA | TGTGCCAGCAGTAAAGTACAGGGCCCCGGGGAGCTGTTTTTT | CASSKVQGPGELFF
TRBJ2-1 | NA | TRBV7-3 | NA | TGTGCCAGCAGCTTAAAAGTTAGGGCCGGGAACAATGAGCAGTTCTTC | CASSLKVRAGNNEQFF
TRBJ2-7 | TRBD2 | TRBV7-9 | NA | TGTGCCAGCAGCTTAGTGAGGCTAGCGGGAGTGTACGAGCAGTACTTC | CASSLVRLAGVYEQYF
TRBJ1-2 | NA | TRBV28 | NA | TGTGCCAGCAGTTTCCCCCAAGGTCTCCCTGAGGGTAACTATGGCTACACCTTC | CASSFPQGLPEGNYGYTF
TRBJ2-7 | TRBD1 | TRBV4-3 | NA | TGCGCCAGCAGCCAAGAAGGGACAGGGGCCTACGAGCAGTACTTC | CASSQEGTGAYEQYF
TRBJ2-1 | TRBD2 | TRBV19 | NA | TGTGCCAGTAGTGCGAGTAGGAGCGGGAGGGCCATAGTCAATGAGCAGTTCTTC | CASSASRSGRAIVNEQFF
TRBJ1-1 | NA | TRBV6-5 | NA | TGTGCCAGCAGTTACTTGGGGAGCAACACTGAAGCTTTCTTT | CASSYLGSNTEAFF
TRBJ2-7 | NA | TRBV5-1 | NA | TGCGCCAGCAGCTTGGGCCTAGACCTGGGGGAGCAGTACTTC | CASSLGLDLGEQYF
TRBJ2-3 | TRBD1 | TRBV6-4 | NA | TGTGCCAGCAGGCCGGGGACAGGGGGCTTAACAGATACGCAGTATTTT | CASRPGTGGLTDTQYF
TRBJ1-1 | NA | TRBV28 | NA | TGTGCCAGCAGTTTTCCTAGCGGACTGAACACTGAAGCTTTCTTT | CASSFPSGLNTEAFF
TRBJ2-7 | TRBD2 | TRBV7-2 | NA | TGTGCCAGCAGCGGTCCGGGAGGCGCCTTTTCCTACGAGCAGTACTTC | CASSGPGGAFSYEQYF
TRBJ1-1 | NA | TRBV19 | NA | TGTGCCAGTAGTATGTGGGATGGGCATGGTGAAGCTTTCTTT | CASSMWDGHGEAFF
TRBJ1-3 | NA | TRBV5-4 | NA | TGTGCCAGCAGCTTGGAAGCGCGACAGACAAAAAACACCATATATTTT | CASSLEARQTKNTIYF
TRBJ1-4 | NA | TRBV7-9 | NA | TGTGCCAGCAGCTTCCCGGGACCAACTAATGAAAAACTGTTTTTT | CASSFPGPTNEKLFF
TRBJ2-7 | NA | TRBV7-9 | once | TGTGCCAGCAGCTCGGACGGGACCTACCCTACTCGGGAGCAGTACTTC | CASSSDGTYPTREQYF
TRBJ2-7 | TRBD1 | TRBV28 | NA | TGTGCCAGTCGTTTGGGACAGGGGCACTACGAGCAGTACTTC | CASRLGQGHYEQYF
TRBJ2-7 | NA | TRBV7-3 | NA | TGTGCCAGCAGCCCCAACGCTGTAGCCGAGCAGTACTTC | CASSPNAVAEQYF
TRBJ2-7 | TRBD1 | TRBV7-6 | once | TGTGCCAGCAGCTTAGCCCCGGGGCTCAAAGGACAGGGTACTTCCTACGAGCAGTACTTC | CASSLAPGLKGQGTSYEQYF